This TCR beta chain is drawn from a study of blood T cell repertoires in COVID-19. The germline V gene encodes CDR1 MNHEY and CDR2 SVGEGT. V lost 5 bases to trimming and J lost 0 bases; unmatched junction nucleotides: 4. CDR3 size: 15 residues. Produced via immunoSEQ multiplex PCR; TCRdb's table is partial and in-frame only. The sample yields around 140,000 clones, around 84% seen once. The receptor was derived from a woman older than 75 with acute or convalescent COVID-19. The source material was peripheral blood. The chain uses TRBV6-2 or TRBV6-3 and TRBJ2-5; TRBD2 matches 9 bases. For the CDR3, the DNA is TGTGCCAGCAGTACGACTAGCGGAAACCAAGAGACCCAGTACTTC. Translating gives CASSTTSGNQETQYF.